The 10 T cell receptor beta chains reported below all come from one sample, sequenced in a study of cytomegalovirus exposure and HLA in healthy donors. A multiplex PCR was run with 60 Vbeta primers and 13 Jbeta primers. Using immunoSEQ multiplex PCR, the repertoire was profiled, and TCRdb retains in-frame clones only, with some absent. The table has roughly 180,000 clones, around four fifths seen once; the top ten hold around 4.8%. Material: PBMCs. The receptors stem from a girl aged 5 to 17 in good health and CMV-seropositive.

V usage is TRBV7-3 and J usage is TRBJ1-2, with D maybe TRBD1 (6 bases). Deletions cut 1 base from V and 6 bases from J, with 15 bases between. The CDR3 runs 15 residues. Germline lookup yields CDR1 SGHTA and CDR2 FQGTGA. This CDR3 reads CASSLSGTSGDGYTF. The DNA for the CDR3 is TGTGCCAGCAGCTTAAGTGGGACAAGTGGCGATGGCTACACCTTC.

This chain links TRBV19 with TRBJ1-4; 10 positions agree with TRBD1. The V and J ends lost 3 bases and 5 bases, in that order; junction bases with no gene match: 6. Per the germline V gene, CDR1 is LNHDA and CDR2 is SQIVND (reference sequence). CDR3 length: 16 residues. CDR3 DNA sequence: TGTGCCAGTAGTATCGGGACAGGGGTCCGGAATGAAAAACTGTTTTTT. This encodes CASSIGTGVRNEKLFF.

The chain couples TRBV28 to TRBJ2-4, with 8 bases lining up with TRBD1. The CDR3 totals 18 residues. V lost 5 bases to trimming and J lost 8 bases; unmatched junction nucleotides: 20. Germline loops: CDR1 MDHEN, CDR2 SYDVKM. CDR3 coding DNA: TGTGCCAGCAGTCCACTTTGGGTTCTAGAGGGACAGGTGTACATTCAGTACTTC. The encoded protein is CASSPLWVLEGQVYIQYF.

The genes are TRBV6-5 and TRBJ1-2; D is ambiguous. The CDR3 totals 14 residues. With 2 bases removed from V and 3 bases from J, the gap between germline ends came to 10 bases. The germline gives CDR1 MNHEY, CDR2 SVGAGI. The CDR3 loop is CASSYRQSYYGYTF. CDR3 DNA: TGTGCCAGCAGTTACCGCCAAAGCTACTATGGCTACACCTTC.

CDR3: CASSYSENYGYTF. The CDR3, as DNA: TGTGCCAGCAGTTACTCGGAGAACTATGGCTACACCTTC. V usage is TRBV6-5 and J usage is TRBJ1-2; D gene ambiguous. The CDR3 spans 13 residues. V lost 0 bases, J lost 2 bases, and 4 bases lay in between. Per germline, CDR1 MNHEY and CDR2 SVGAGI.

This clone was seen only once. The chain couples TRBV27 to TRBJ1-6; no definite D call. The CDR3 runs 16 residues. The germline gives CDR1 MNHEY, CDR2 SMNVEV (reference sequence). V was trimmed by 3 bases and J by 0 bases, leaving 9 bases between them. The CDR3 reads CASSFAAHSYNSPLHF. The DNA of the CDR3 is TGTGCCAGCAGTTTCGCGGCACACTCCTATAATTCACCCCTCCACTTT.

The chain joins TRBV6-1 to TRBJ1-5, with D perhaps TRBD1 (5 bases). Germline loops: CDR1 MNHNS, CDR2 SASEGT. This CDR3 has 15 residues. V was trimmed by 3 bases and J by 9 bases, leaving 18 bases between them. CDR3 DNA sequence: TGTGCCAGCAGTGAGGGACTAACATCAACTTGGCCCCAGCATTTT. It codes for CASSEGLTSTWPQHF.

By frequency in the sample, this clone is medium-sized. This chain uses TRBV11-2 with TRBJ1-5; D gene uncertain. This CDR3 spans 15 amino acids. Germline assignment: CDR1 SGHAT and CDR2 FQNNGV. Trimming took 3 bases from V and 3 from J, leaving 12 bases between them. The CDR3 region is CASSFLTVDNQPQHF. For the CDR3, the DNA is TGTGCCAGCAGCTTCCTCACGGTAGACAATCAGCCCCAGCATTTT.

The chain combines TRBV12-5 with TRBJ2-1; D is ambiguous. Germline values: CDR1 LGHNT, CDR2 FRNRAP. The CDR3 covers 17 residues. V was clipped by 5 bases and J by 0 bases, with 17 bases between them. The CDR3: CASGQNDRHSSYNEQFF. The DNA of the CDR3 is TGTGCTAGTGGTCAGAACGACCGACATAGCTCCTACAATGAGCAGTTCTTC.

This sequence joins TRBV27 and TRBJ1-4; D not resolved. This CDR3 has 10 residues. Germline-derived CDR1 and CDR2 are MNHEY and SMNVEV (reference sequence). Trimming took 8 bases from V and 11 from J, leaving 9 bases between them. CDR3 in amino acids: CASEREKLFF. DNA for the CDR3: TGTGCCAGCGAACGGGAGAAACTGTTTTTT.